The entry below describes one TCR beta chain. Sequencing was performed with immunoSEQ multiplex PCR; in TCRdb, only in-frame clones are kept and a portion is missing. The sample carries about 62,000 clones, roughly nine tenths recorded once. These data belong to a study of technical replicates of blood from a few donors. Per the germline V gene, CDR1 is SGHVS and CDR2 is FQNEAQ. The CDR3 contains 17 residues. Trimming cost V 1 base and J 6 bases; bases outside gene matches: 11. This chain joins TRBV7-8 and TRBJ2-1, with 8 bases lining up with TRBD1. Sample: PBMCs. The sequence derives from a human donor in good health. Some clones in this sample may be carry-over from other donors' samples. The CDR3 DNA sequence: TGTGCCAGCAGCTTAGATATGGTAACAGGGGGGAGCAATGAGCAGTTCTTC. Encoded protein: CASSLDMVTGGSNEQFF.